This T cell receptor beta chain emerged from a study of OX40 agonist ivuxolimab in advanced cancers. Turning to the overall study: Ivuxolimab was an agonistic, fully human IgG2 monoclonal antibody directed against OX40 (CD134), a costimulatory receptor. Intravenous ivuxolimab was administered to patients every 2 weeks at six dose levels: 0.01, 0.1, 0.3, 1.5, 3 and 10 mg/kg. Among the approximately 54 dose-escalation patients, around 19 had hepatocellular carcinoma, approximately 15 melanoma, 9 renal cell carcinoma and 9 head and neck cancer. A male proportion of roughly 85% and a mean age of approximately 60 years, ranging from roughly 23 to 85, were recorded for the dose-escalation cohort. Prior anti-PD-1, anti-PD-L1 or anti-CTLA-4 therapy was permitted, and checkpoint inhibitors had been received by about 44% of dose-escalation patients. Partial responses were achieved by three dose-escalation patients, of whom one had hepatocellular carcinoma and two had cutaneous melanoma. Peripheral TCRbeta sequencing aimed to test whether ivuxolimab altered TCR sequence diversity and caused clonal T-cell expansion. The paper describes the monotherapy dose-escalation part (N ≈ 49 patients) of the phase I trial of ivuxolimab.

Study-wide findings and limitations: At doses from 0.1 to 3.0 mg/kg, clonal expansion was seen in both CD4+ and CD8+ blood T cells between baseline and week 6. Which antigens the clonally expanded peripheral T cells were specific for was not determined. Low levels of normalized T-cell clonal expansion were also shown by some nonresponding patients. In the 0.1-3.0 mg/kg groups, partial responders were among the patients with the lowest normalized peripheral clonal expansion, particularly in CD8+ T cells. After ivuxolimab, more expanded clones were found on average in CD8+ T cells than in CD4+ T cells.

Deletion took 1 base off V and 2 bases off J, with a span of 18 bases between the germline ends. The CDR3 sequence holds 17 residues, the cysteine and phenylalanine included. CDR3 DNA is the only sequence kept; it has 51 bases, read in frame from the first base. Based on the germline V gene (reference sequence), the CDR1 and CDR2 sequences are LNHDA and SQIVND. Patients with a history of autoimmune disease or receiving systemic immunosuppression were excluded from the trial. Peripheral blood for TCR sequencing was collected from all dose cohorts at baseline, on cycle 4 day 1, and on cycle 7 day 1. Samples came from an open-label, multicenter, first-in-human phase I dose-escalation trial of ivuxolimab. Adults with locally advanced or metastatic melanoma, renal cell, hepatocellular, or head and neck squamous cell carcinoma were enrolled in the trial. Before TCR sequencing, CD4+ T cells and CD8+ T cells from peripheral blood were sorted into separate populations.

A note on this clone: There is no known antigen for this receptor. It has no much larger one-base neighbor in the sample; base qualities were not kept.

To sequence the TCRbeta CDR3 region, genomic DNA was isolated from the sorted cells. TCRbeta CDR3 regions were sequenced using the immunoSEQ Assay. TCRdb holds this immuneACCESS table with in-frame rearrangements only. Some clones are missing; in checked studies, unresolved V genes explain under half, and the rest has no known cause. Across this sample there are about 34,000 clones, with roughly 80% seen only once. Over 2.5% of the sample rests with the top ten. This receptor was taken from an adult with an advanced solid tumor such as melanoma, head and neck, liver or kidney cancer. The sequences come from CD4+ or CD8+ T cells sorted from blood, collected in a trial of the OX40 agonist ivuxolimab. The chain is made from TRBV19 and TRBJ2-7; TRBD2 is a possible D gene, resting on 6 matching bases. Here is the DNA: TGTGCCAGTAGTATAGTACGGCGGGGCCGGGAACCCTACGAGCAGTACTTC. Its product reads: CASSIVRRGREPYEQYF.